The clone carrying this T cell receptor (beta chain) was observed a single time. This sample is drawn from a study of CD8+ T cells in alopecia areata. In the study overall: Patients remained on tofacitinib for 6 to 18 months and then went 6 months without it.

Treatment meaning: oral pan-JAK inhibitor, 5-10 mg twice daily. Sorting of CD4+ and CD8+ T cells was performed on PBMCs. Extraction and reverse transcription of RNA yielded cDNA as the sequencing template. Using immunoSEQ multiplex PCR, the repertoire was profiled, and TCRdb retains in-frame clones only, with some absent. Of some 150,000 clones in the sample, about 59% were seen once. With 6 bases removed from V and 4 bases from J, the gap between germline ends came to 12 bases. The CDR3 spans 12 residues. From germline, CDR1 is SQVTM and CDR2 ANQGSEA. The specimen comprised CD8+ T cells sorted from blood, sampled at week 4, from a patient treated with tofacitinib. The rearrangement joins TRBV29-1 to TRBJ1-2, with D possibly TRBD1 on 6 matching bases. The TCR sequence derives from a human donor with alopecia areata. CDR3 bases: TGCAGCGTCGACACGGACAGCTATGGCTACACCTTC. It codes for CSVDTDSYGYTF.